The sequence of this TCR beta chain was determined in a study of cytomegalovirus exposure and HLA in healthy donors. Study information: HLA-typed donors were the source of roughly 80 million unique TCRs held in an early data release.

The germline gives CDR1 SQVTM, CDR2 ANQGSEA. The CDR3 loop spans 18 amino acids. V was trimmed by 0 bases and J by 3 bases, leaving 23 bases between them. 60 Vbeta and 13 Jbeta primers were used in PCR. Profiling relied on immunoSEQ multiplex PCR, and the TCRdb table lists in-frame clones only, not all of them. This sample yields approximately 110,000 clones, of which 60% to 80% are seen a single time; 3.2% belongs to the top ten. Study conclusions and caveats: A likely sequencing artifact accounted for one observed cluster of highly shared sequence variants. Common viral pathogens (according to a later analysis) appeared linked to several of the most significant clusters. Owing to their indistinguishability, certain V segments, notably TRBV6-2 and TRBV6-3, were excluded.

Regarding this clone: Its specificity is unknown.

The TCR was taken from a man aged 25 to 40 in good health and CMV-seronegative. Material for sequencing was PBMCs. The chain is built from TRBV29-1 and TRBJ1-2; D perhaps matches TRBD1 (6 bases). The CDR3 DNA reads as TGCAGCGTTGAAGAGGAAAGCCCGACAGGTTTGGTCCACTATGGCTACACCTTC. Translation: CSVEEESPTGLVHYGYTF.